The present TCR beta chain was sequenced within a study of T cells in Graves' hyperthyroidism and ophthalmopathy. Researchers took RNA transcripts and amplified the TCR beta CDR3 regions from them. Carried out on the TCR CDR3, a first-round RT-PCR used the HTBI primer set. TCRdb reprocessed the multiplex PCR reads via MiXCR and lists one record per CDR3 protein. The table has some 570,000 distinct CDR3 sequences, approximately 17% seen once. This clonotype was counted at least ten times. This CDR3 has 14 amino acids. Trimming took 1 base from V and 4 from J; bases not matched to a gene: 3. Germline V gene sequence: CDR1 LGHDT, CDR2 YNNKEL (reference sequence).

Sequences were obtained from blood. The sequence was collected from a woman aged 18-30 years with Graves' ophthalmopathy. The chain couples TRBV3-1 to TRBJ1-2; 7 bases map to TRBD1. The CDR3 sequence: CASSQAGTVYGYTF. The CDR3, as DNA: TGTGCCAGCAGCCAAGCCGGGACAGTCTATGGCTACACCTTC. The full variable domain, completed using reference TRBV3-1 and TRBJ1-2, is DTAVSQTPKYLVTQMGNDKSIKCEQNLGHDTMYWYKQDSKKFLKIMFSYNNKELIINETVPNRFSPKSPDKAHLNLHINSLELGDSAVYFCASSQAGTVYGYTFGSGTRLTVV.